A selection of T cell receptor beta chains follows, all from one sample in a study of blood T cell repertoires in COVID-19. The table came from immunoSEQ multiplex PCR; TCRdb's copy has only in-frame clones and leaves some out. The sample holds under 200,000 clones, about 86% seen once. Sequencing used peripheral blood. The source is a man in his 60s with acute or convalescent COVID-19. Both conserved end residues are part of each CDR3. A D gene is named only where the DNA matches it firmly. Clone size, where shown, is once, few, many, or a class for clones that have expanded.

clone_size	d_call	v_call	j_call	cdr3_aa	cdr3_nt
NA	TRBD1	TRBV3-1/TRBV3-2	TRBJ1-2	CASSQGQGGGYTF	TGTGCCAGCAGCCAAGGACAGGGCGGTGGCTACACCTTC
NA	NA	TRBV5-1	TRBJ1-1	CASRPFSQLNTEAFF	TGCGCCAGCAGGCCGTTCTCGCAGTTGAACACTGAAGCTTTCTTT
NA	NA	TRBV2	TRBJ2-1	CATRQSSYNEQFF	TGTGCCACTCGACAGAGCTCCTACAATGAGCAGTTCTTC
NA	NA	TRBV4-1	TRBJ1-6	CASSQDWGWESSPLHF	TGCGCCAGCAGCCAAGATTGGGGATGGGAGAGTTCACCCCTCCACTTT
NA	NA	TRBV10-3	TRBJ2-2	CAIRRQKNTGELFF	TGTGCCATCAGGAGACAGAAGAACACCGGGGAGCTGTTTTTT
few	NA	TRBV6-6	TRBJ1-2	CASSYSSGATYGYTF	TGTGCCAGCAGTTACTCGTCAGGGGCGACCTATGGCTACACCTTC
NA	NA	TRBV5-1	TRBJ2-2	CASSRQTTGELFF	TGCGCCAGCAGCCGACAGACCACCGGGGAGCTGTTTTTT
many	NA	TRBV4-2	TRBJ1-5	CASSQGPAGTNQPQHF	TGTGCCAGCAGCCAAGGGCCGGCAGGAACAAATCAGCCCCAGCATTTT
NA	NA	TRBV28	TRBJ2-5	CASSSHGGGAETQYF	TGTGCCAGCAGTTCTCATGGGGGGGGCGCAGAGACCCAGTACTTC
few	TRBD1	TRBV5-1	TRBJ2-4	CASSLQGNKNIQYF	TGCGCCAGCAGCTTACAGGGGAACAAAAACATTCAGTACTTC
NA	NA	TRBV7-7	TRBJ2-3	CASSSEGGTDTQYF	TGTGCTAGCAGCTCAGAAGGGGGCACAGATACGCAGTATTTT
NA	NA	TRBV2	TRBJ2-2	CASSGRQITGELFF	TGTGCCAGCAGTGGTCGACAGATCACCGGGGAGCTGTTTTTT
NA	NA	TRBV28	TRBJ2-5	CASSLYLMQTQYF	TGTGCCAGTTCACTATATTTGATGCAGACCCAGTACTTC
NA	NA	TRBV18	TRBJ1-4	CASSPGSDEKLFF	TGTGCCAGCTCACCCGGGTCCGATGAAAAACTGTTTTTT
NA	NA	TRBV3-1/TRBV3-2	TRBJ1-1	CASSQDRGLSRSTQAFF	TGTGCCAGCAGCCAAGACAGGGGCTTGTCTCGCAGCACTCAAGCTTTCTTT
NA	NA	TRBV10-3	TRBJ1-1	CAISRGTEAFF	TGTGCCATCAGTAGGGGTACTGAAGCTTTCTTT
NA	TRBD2	TRBV5-1	TRBJ2-7	CARSWGGGALYEQYF	TGCGCCCGCAGCTGGGGCGGGGGGGCCCTTTACGAGCAGTACTTC
NA	TRBD2	TRBV29-1	TRBJ2-3	CSVARWGGSSTDTQYF	TGCAGCGTCGCGAGATGGGGGGGGTCTAGCACAGATACGCAGTATTTT
NA	NA	TRBV28	TRBJ1-5	CASTQVNREYQPQHF	TGTGCCAGCACCCAGGTTAACAGGGAATATCAGCCCCAGCATTTT
NA	TRBD1	TRBV29-1	TRBJ1-2	CSVAGQAAYYGYTF	TGCAGCGTCGCGGGACAGGCCGCCTACTATGGCTACACCTTC
NA	NA	TRBV2	TRBJ1-2	CASSQGWGYTF	TGTGCCAGTTCACAGGGTTGGGGCTACACCTTC
NA	NA	TRBV18	TRBJ1-2	CASSSTVQSYGYTF	TGTGCCAGCTCAAGCACAGTCCAATCCTATGGCTACACCTTC
NA	NA	TRBV28	TRBJ1-3	CASSSGFDGNTIYF	TGTGCCAGCAGTTCCGGGTTTGACGGAAACACCATATATTTT
NA	NA	TRBV7-2	TRBJ2-1	CASSLASPSYNEQFF	TGTGCCAGCAGCTTAGCGTCCCCTTCCTACAATGAGCAGTTCTTC
NA	NA	TRBV9	TRBJ2-7	CASSGQGLNEQYF	TGTGCCAGCAGCGGTCAGGGACTGAACGAGCAGTACTTC
NA	TRBD1	TRBV28	TRBJ2-5	CASSLLGTAMSQETQYF	TGTGCCAGCAGTTTACTCGGGACAGCAATGTCACAAGAGACCCAGTACTTC
NA	TRBD2	TRBV30	TRBJ2-3	CAWSAGTTRTDTQYF	TGTGCCTGGAGTGCCGGGACTACCCGCACAGATACGCAGTATTTT
NA	NA	TRBV5-1	TRBJ2-7	CASSLVFRAHEQYF	TGCGCCAGCAGCTTGGTTTTCAGGGCCCACGAGCAGTACTTC